The sequence of this TCR beta chain was determined in a study of CD8+CD57+ T cells in acquired aplastic anemia. For the study at large: Each DNA sample taken from sorted CD4+ and CD8+ cells came to roughly 3.5 ug on average.

Genomic DNA provided the template from which TCR beta VDJ and CDR3 profiles were obtained. TCRdb fed the reads into MiXCR, producing one record per CDR3 protein. The data show some 240,000 distinct CDR3 sequences, with 34% seen just once and roughly 1.1% held by the top ten. The V end lost 1 base, the J end lost 6 bases, and 10 bases lay between the germline ends. From germline, CDR1 is SGHDT and CDR2 YYEEEE. This CDR3 contains 14 residues. Findings of the study overall: Overlap between patients and controls comprised roughly 30 CD8+ CDR3 sequences.

This clonotype was seen a handful of times. The antigen is undetermined. V usage is TRBV5-6 and J usage is TRBJ1-4; D possibly corresponds to TRBD1 (6 bases). The material sequenced was sorted CD4+, CD8+, or CD8+CD57+ T cells (not recorded which) from PBMCs. This TCR was recovered from a human donor in good health, serving as a control. CDR3 sequence (DNA): TGTGCCAGCAGCTTGAGGAGGGGGTATGAAAAACTGTTTTTT. Translation gives CASSLRRGYEKLFF. The variable domain in full, completed from reference TRBV5-6 and TRBJ1-4, reads DAGVTQSPTHLIKTRGQQVTLRCSPKSGHDTVSWYQQALGQGPQFIFQYYEEEERQRGNFPDRFSGHQFPNYSSELNVNALLLGDSALYLCASSLRRGYEKLFFGSGTQLSVL.